This TCR beta chain was retrieved from a study of cytomegalovirus exposure and HLA in healthy donors. Findings of the study overall: Cytomegalovirus-associated TCR beta chains were listed, numbering roughly 150.

A remark on this clone: The antigen remains undetermined.

Separate from the roughly 700-subject first cohort was the approximately 130-subject validation cohort, to which the donors belonged. Clones were read by immunoSEQ multiplex PCR, and TCRdb kept only the in-frame ones, dropping some. The sample holds some 150,000 clones, approximately 91% seen once. Germline CDR1 SQVTM, CDR2 ANQGSEA. With 4 bases clipped from V and 3 bases from J, the junction kept 11 bases outside the gene matches. The CDR3 covers 17 residues. The clonotype comes from a woman aged 18-35 years in good health and CMV-seropositive. The sample was PBMCs. The chain is built from TRBV29-1 and TRBJ2-3; TRBD2 aligns across 12 bases. CDR3 sequence reads: CSVAQGSSGRGTDTQYF. The CDR3 coding sequence is TGCAGCGTTGCCCAAGGATCTAGCGGGAGGGGGACAGATACGCAGTATTTT.